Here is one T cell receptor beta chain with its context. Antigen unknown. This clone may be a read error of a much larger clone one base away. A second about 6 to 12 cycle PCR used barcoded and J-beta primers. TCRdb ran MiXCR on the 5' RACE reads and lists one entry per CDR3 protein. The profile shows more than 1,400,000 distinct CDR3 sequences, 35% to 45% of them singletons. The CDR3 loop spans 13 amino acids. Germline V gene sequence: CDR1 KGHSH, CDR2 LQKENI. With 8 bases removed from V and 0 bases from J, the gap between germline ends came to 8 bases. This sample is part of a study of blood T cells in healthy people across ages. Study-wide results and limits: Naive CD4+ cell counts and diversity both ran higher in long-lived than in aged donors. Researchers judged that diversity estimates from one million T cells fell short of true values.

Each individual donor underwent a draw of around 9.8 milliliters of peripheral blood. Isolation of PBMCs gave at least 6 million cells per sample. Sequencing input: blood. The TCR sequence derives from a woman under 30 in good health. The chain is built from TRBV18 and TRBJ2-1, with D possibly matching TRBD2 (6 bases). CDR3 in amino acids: CASIGSSYNEQFF. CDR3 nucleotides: TGTGCCAGCATCGGGAGCTCCTACAATGAGCAGTTCTTC.